The next 24 T cell receptor beta chains were all read from a single sample in a study of identifying expanded T cells in peripheral blood. Repertoires were generated with immunoSEQ multiplex PCR, while TCRdb's copy carries only in-frame clones and drops some. The repertoire holds about 85,000 clones, with approximately 91% as singletons. Sample: blood. These receptor sequences come from a person aged 18 to 70 in good health.

The genes are TRBV19 and TRBJ2-2, with 12 bases identical to TRBD2. The CDR3 spans 16 residues. The V gene's germline CDR1 is LNHDA and CDR2 SQIVND (reference sequence). The J segment lost 7 bases and the V segment lost 4 bases, leaving 7 bases of the junction unmatched. The CDR3: CASSKGGLAGGGELFF. The CDR3 region has the DNA TGTGCCAGTAGTAAGGGGGGACTAGCGGGCGGCGGGGAGCTGTTTTTT.

The rearrangement uses TRBV7-6 and TRBJ2-3; a possible D gene is TRBD2 (6 bases). The CDR3 runs 14 residues. V was pared by 1 base and J by 6 bases, with 11 bases between. The germline CDR1 and CDR2 sequences are SGHVS and FNYEAQ. The CDR3 loop is CASSLGLVADTQYF. CDR3 coding DNA: TGTGCCAGCAGCTTAGGACTAGTGGCGGATACGCAGTATTTT.

The V gene is TRBV2, the J gene TRBJ1-1; 9 nucleotides align to TRBD1. The CDR3 is 11 residues long. V lost 3 bases to trimming and J lost 11 bases; unmatched junction nucleotides: 1. Germline values: CDR1 SNHLY, CDR2 FYNNEI. The CDR3 loop is CASSDDRGAFF. CDR3 in DNA: TGTGCCAGCAGTGACGACAGGGGGGCTTTCTTT.

This chain joins TRBV2 and TRBJ1-4; D unresolved. CDR1 is SNHLY, CDR2 FYNNEI, per germline. Trimming took 4 bases from V and 0 from J, leaving 9 bases between them. This CDR3 is 15 amino acids long. In nucleotides, the CDR3 is TGTGCCAGCAGTGTCTCTCAGGCAACTAATGAAAAACTGTTTTTT. Translated: CASSVSQATNEKLFF.

The rearrangement joins TRBV2 to TRBJ2-1, with 12 positions matching TRBD2. V was clipped by 10 bases and J by 0 bases; unmatched bases: 7. The CDR3 consists of 16 residues. The V gene's germline CDR1 is SNHLY and CDR2 FYNNEI. Written as DNA, the CDR3 is TGTGCCATTCTAGCGGGAGGGCCCCGCTCCTACAATGAGCAGTTCTTC. This encodes CAILAGGPRSYNEQFF.

V is TRBV6-6 and J is TRBJ2-7, with D perhaps TRBD1 (6 bases). The CDR3 runs 12 residues. Germline CDR1 reads MNHNY; CDR2 reads SVGAGI (reference sequence). V lost 7 bases to trimming and J lost 2 bases, with 9 bases between them. In DNA, the CDR3 is TGTGCCAGCACCGGGGACACCTACGAGCAGTACTTC. It yields the protein CASTGDTYEQYF.

The J gene is TRBJ2-5, the V gene TRBV5-1; 11 bases map to TRBD1. CDR1 is SGHRS and CDR2 is YFSETQ in the germline V gene. The junction had 3 bases not matched to a gene; V was cut back by 0 bases and J by 2 bases. The CDR3 spans 16 residues. For the CDR3, the DNA is TGCGCCAGCAGCTTGGCACGGGACAGGGGGCAAGAGACCCAGTACTTC. Translated: CASSLARDRGQETQYF.

This chain connects TRBV29-1 to TRBJ2-1; D could derive from TRBD1 or TRBD2 (6 bases each). The CDR3 length is 17 residues. Trimming stripped 0 bases from V and 1 base from J, with 16 bases between. The germline gives CDR1 SQVTM, CDR2 ANQGSEA. The CDR3 protein is CSVEDPGDSISYNEQFF. The CDR3 nucleotides read TGCAGCGTTGAAGATCCAGGGGACTCGATTTCCTACAATGAGCAGTTCTTC.

The chain employs TRBV2 and TRBJ1-3; D gene unclear. Germline V gives CDR1 SNHLY, CDR2 FYNNEI. This CDR3 comprises 15 residues. Trimming left V 1 base short and J 0 bases short, with 7 bases between. The CDR3 loop is CASSEGQASGNTIYF. DNA of the CDR3: TGTGCCAGCAGTGAAGGGCAGGCCTCTGGAAACACCATATATTTT.

The V call is TRBV6-1, the J call TRBJ1-5; possibly TRBD1 for D (5 bases). Trimming pared 1 base from V and 6 bases from J, leaving 13 bases between. CDR1 and CDR2 from the germline V gene are MNHNS and SASEGT. The CDR3 is made up of 15 amino acids. This chain's CDR3 is CASSEEVTGGQPQHF. CDR3 nucleotide sequence: TGTGCCAGCAGTGAAGAGGTTACAGGCGGTCAGCCCCAGCATTTT.

The chain employs TRBV5-1 and TRBJ1-2; D is uncertain. The V gene's germline CDR1 is SGHRS and CDR2 YFSETQ. V shed 1 base and J shed 4 bases, with 8 bases lying between them. This CDR3 comprises 13 residues. The CDR3: CASSLSPVYGYTF. CDR3 nucleotides: TGCGCCAGCAGCTTGTCTCCGGTCTATGGCTACACCTTC.

The CDR3 loop reads CASSLVSGSGELFF. CDR3 sequence (DNA): TGTGCCAGCAGCTTAGTATCCGGGTCCGGGGAGCTGTTTTTT. The chain employs TRBV11-3 and TRBJ2-2; no definite D call. V was shortened by 1 base and J by 6 bases, with 9 bases between the two germline ends. The CDR3 loop spans 14 amino acids. Germline assignment: CDR1 SGHNT and CDR2 YENEEA.

The V call is TRBV7-6, the J call TRBJ1-1; tentatively, D is TRBD1 (5 bases). CDR3 size: 13 residues. The V end lost 0 bases, the J end lost 8 bases, and 10 bases lay between the germline ends. Germline CDR1 and CDR2: SGHVS and FNYEAQ. In DNA form, the CDR3 reads TGTGCCAGCAGCTTAGCGGGGCCTGGAGAAGCTTTCTTT. Residues: CASSLAGPGEAFF.

The chain couples TRBV4-1 to TRBJ2-5; 9 bases are shared with TRBD2. This CDR3 is 16 amino acids long. V was clipped by 3 bases and J by 5 bases; unmatched bases: 10. Germline CDR1 and CDR2: MGHRA and YSYEKL. CDR3 in amino acids: CASSQELAGARETQYF. The CDR3 region has the DNA TGCGCCAGCAGCCAGGAATTAGCGGGAGCTCGGGAGACCCAGTACTTC.

DNA of the CDR3: TGTGCCTGTTCGGGAGTAGTTTTTAATGAAAAACTGTTTTTT. Its protein product is CACSGVVFNEKLFF. The chain couples TRBV30 to TRBJ1-4; D gene uncertain. Germline V gene lookup returns CDR1 GTSNPN and CDR2 SVGIG (reference sequence). The CDR3 is 14 amino acids. Trimming took off 6 bases at V and 4 bases at J, with 15 bases between the two ends.

The V gene is TRBV7-2, the J gene TRBJ2-3, with a possible D match to TRBD1 (9 bases). V lost 4 bases, J lost 4 bases, and 18 bases lay in between. This CDR3 region has 16 residues. Germline lookup yields CDR1 SGHTA and CDR2 FQGNSA. The chain's CDR3 is CASSSTGGLGSDTQYF. Written as DNA, the CDR3 is TGTGCCAGCAGCTCGACAGGGGGACTAGGGTCAGATACGCAGTATTTT.

The genes are TRBV6-1 and TRBJ1-5; D uncertain. Trimming pared 2 bases from V and 1 base from J, leaving 9 bases between. The CDR3 is 15 residues long. Germline CDR1 is MNHNS and CDR2 is SASEGT. The CDR3 region is CASSELGRSNQPQHF. The CDR3 DNA reads TGTGCCAGCAGTGAATTAGGACGGAGCAATCAGCCCCAGCATTTT.

This rearrangement joins TRBV7-3 to TRBJ2-2; D possibly matches TRBD1 or TRBD2 (5 bases each). Germline CDR1 and CDR2: SGHTA and FQGTGA. This CDR3 spans 13 amino acids. With 5 bases removed from V and 10 bases from J, the gap between germline ends came to 14 bases. Here the CDR3 reads CASSPGPPAELFF. The CDR3 bases are TGTGCCAGCAGCCCGGGACCCCCCGCGGAGCTGTTTTTT. Supplemented by reference TRBV7-3 and TRBJ2-2, the full variable domain reads GAGVSQTPSNKVTEKGKYVELRCDPISGHTALYWYRQSLGQGPEFLIYFQGTGAADDSGLPNDRFFAVRPEGSVSTLKIQRTERGDSAVYLCASSPGPPAELFFGEGSRLTVL.

The rearrangement uses TRBV9 and TRBJ1-4; no clear D. CDR3 size: 14 residues. The germline CDR1 and CDR2 sequences are SGDLS and YYNGEE. V was trimmed by 4 bases and J by 8 bases, leaving 15 bases between them. CDR3 protein: CASSPFGGWEKLFF. The CDR3 nucleotides are TGTGCCAGCAGCCCATTTGGCGGCTGGGAAAAACTGTTTTTT.

The chain combines TRBV27 with TRBJ2-3; D remains ambiguous. The CDR3 consists of 12 residues. Germline V CDR1 and CDR2: MNHEY, SMNVEV (reference sequence). V was pared by 5 bases and J by 6 bases, with 9 bases between. CDR3 in amino acids: CASSPPADTQYF. CDR3 bases: TGTGCCAGCAGTCCTCCTGCGGATACGCAGTATTTT.

The chain couples TRBV4-1 to TRBJ2-5, with 16 bases matching TRBD2. J gave up 5 bases and V 3 bases, and 9 bases lay outside the gene matches. CDR3 length equals 18 residues. CDR1 and CDR2 (germline): MGHRA, YSYEKL. The CDR3 DNA follows: TGCGCCAGCAGCCAGTACGGGACTAGCGGGGGGGCCGGGGAGACCCAGTACTTC. Amino acid sequence: CASSQYGTSGGAGETQYF.

The rearrangement joins TRBV6-5 to TRBJ2-5; TRBD2 agrees at 9 bases. Germline V CDR1 and CDR2: MNHEY, SVGAGI. CDR3 length: 16 amino acids. The trim removed 0 bases at V and 5 bases at J, leaving 7 bases unmatched. The CDR3 DNA follows: TGTGCCAGCAGTTACTCAGCGGGAGGATACGGGGAGACCCAGTACTTC. Protein sequence: CASSYSAGGYGETQYF.

V gene TRBV6-1 combines with J gene TRBJ2-1; D is tentatively TRBD1 or TRBD2 (5 bases each). This CDR3 has 12 amino acids. The V and J ends lost 6 bases and 10 bases respectively, with 13 bases between them. Germline V gene lookup returns CDR1 MNHNS and CDR2 SASEGT. This chain's CDR3 is CASRLTRDEQFF. DNA of the CDR3: TGTGCCAGCAGGTTAACCCGGGACGAGCAGTTCTTC.

This rearrangement joins TRBV19 to TRBJ2-1; D is ambiguous. Trimming removed 1 base from V and 7 bases from J, with 8 bases in between. The CDR3 has 13 amino acids. Germline V gene data show CDR1 as LNHDA and CDR2 as SQIVND (reference sequence). The CDR3 DNA is TGTGCCAGTAGTATAGGTAGTATTAATGAGCAGTTCTTC. Translating it yields CASSIGSINEQFF.